This T cell receptor (beta chain) was profiled in a study of early T cells in non-severe SARS-CoV-2 infection. At the level of the study: Chains stayed unpaired after sequencing of bulk RNA from unsorted whole blood.

The CDR3 totals 17 residues. The germline CDR1 and CDR2 sequences are LGHNA and YNFKEQ. Trimming took 0 bases from V and 2 from J; bases not matched to a gene: 4. Tagging with unique molecular identifiers was applied to individual cDNA molecules. Each CDR3 protein is one row after TCRdb ran MiXCR on the 5' RACE reads. The sample shows approximately 31,000 distinct CDR3 sequences, around 5.7% of them seen only once. This clonotype was counted between two and nine times. What it recognizes is unknown. Study-level findings and limits: Anti-spike CD8 specificities were favored by VDJdb matching, whose results missed private and CD4 specificities.

The rearrangement links TRBV4-2 to TRBJ2-3, with 11 bases lining up with TRBD2. This TCR was recovered from an adult who was a healthcare worker with PCR-confirmed SARS-CoV-2 infection or an uninfected control (not recorded which). Sequencing input: whole blood. CDR3 nucleotides: TGTGCCAGCAGCCAAGAGTCACTAGCGGGAGACACAGATACGCAGTATTTT. It is translated as CASSQESLAGDTDTQYF.